These 19 T cell receptor beta chains were all obtained from the same sample, sequenced in a study of blood T cell repertoires in COVID-19. Profiled with immunoSEQ multiplex PCR; TCRdb holds only in-frame clones, not every one. The data show 200,000 to 250,000 clones, over 80% seen once. The sequenced material came from PBMCs or T cells enriched from blood (not recorded which). The receptor source for this set is a woman aged 25 to 45 with acute COVID-19.

The genes are TRBV12-5 and TRBJ1-1; D uncertain. V lost 3 bases, J lost 1 base, and 3 bases lay in between. CDR1 and CDR2 from the germline V gene are LGHNT and FRNRAP. The CDR3 has 12 amino acids. CDR3 coding DNA: TGTGCTAGTGGTTTTCGGAACACTGAAGCTTTCTTT. Translation gives CASGFRNTEAFF.

In its sample, this clone was seen a few times. The J gene is TRBJ1-1, the V gene TRBV5-1, with D possibly TRBD1 on 5 matching bases. The germline gives CDR1 SGHRS, CDR2 YFSETQ. This CDR3 comprises 15 residues. Trimming removed 0 bases from V and 4 bases from J, with 13 bases in between. In DNA, the CDR3 is TGCGCCAGCAGCTTGGCCCAGGGCGCTGGCACTGAAGCTTTCTTT. This translates into CASSLAQGAGTEAFF.

V is TRBV27 and J is TRBJ1-3, with D possibly TRBD1 on 5 matching bases. The CDR3 covers 15 residues. Trimming removed 6 bases at V and 2 bases at J, with 14 bases between. From germline, CDR1 is MNHEY and CDR2 SMNVEV (reference sequence). This chain's CDR3 is CASSPSGGAGNTIYF. The CDR3 DNA is TGTGCCAGCAGCCCATCCGGAGGGGCTGGAAACACCATATATTTT.

This chain uses TRBV5-1 with TRBJ1-4; D unresolved. Germline-derived CDR1 and CDR2 are SGHRS and YFSETQ. V was clipped by 0 bases and J by 8 bases, with 11 bases between them. CDR3 length equals 14 residues. CDR3 nucleotide sequence: TGCGCCAGCAGCTTGGCACCCACGGGAGAAAAACTGTTTTTT. Translated: CASSLAPTGEKLFF.

The V call is TRBV10-3, the J call TRBJ1-1; no definite D call. This CDR3 comprises 13 residues. With 7 bases removed from V and 6 bases from J, the gap between germline ends came to 15 bases. Germline CDR1 is ENHRY and CDR2 is SYGVKD. The CDR3: CAIKRVGEAEAFF. The CDR3 bases are TGTGCCATCAAGAGGGTTGGGGAAGCTGAAGCTTTCTTT.

The chain is built from TRBV29-1 and TRBJ1-2; TRBD1 is a possible D gene (5 bases). The CDR3 consists of 13 residues. V was cut by 7 bases and J by 8 bases, with 20 bases left in between. Germline V lookup: CDR1 SQVTM, CDR2 ANQGSEA. For the CDR3, the DNA is TGCAGCGCCGTGGCGGGGGGACGGGGCGGCTACACCTTC. It is translated as CSAVAGGRGGYTF.

This chain uses TRBV19 with TRBJ2-1, with 10 positions matching TRBD2. The CDR3 consists of 13 residues. The trim removed 7 bases at V and 8 bases at J, leaving 5 bases unmatched. Germline V lookup: CDR1 LNHDA, CDR2 SQIVND (reference sequence). CDR3 DNA sequence: TGTGCCAGTAACCTAGCGGGGGTTCATGAGCAGTTCTTC. Residues: CASNLAGVHEQFF.

The V call is TRBV3-1 (or the pseudogene TRBV3-2), the J call TRBJ2-4; the match to TRBD2 covers 9 bases. The CDR3 runs to 16 residues. Trimming removed 3 bases from V and 3 bases from J; junction bases left unmatched: 6. Germline CDR1 is LGHDT and CDR2 is YNNKEL (reference sequence). CDR3 sequence reads: CASSQRLAENKNIQYF. The CDR3 DNA follows: TGTGCCAGCAGCCAGAGACTAGCGGAAAACAAAAACATTCAGTACTTC.

The chain has TRBV14 and TRBJ2-5; 10 bases agree with TRBD1. Germline CDR1 SGHDN, CDR2 FVKESK. This CDR3 has 13 amino acids. The V gene end was trimmed by 7 bases and the J gene end by 5 bases; junction bases not matched to a gene: 4. The DNA of the CDR3 is TGTGCCAGCAACCCGACAGGGGGCGAGACCCAGTACTTC. Protein: CASNPTGGETQYF. The variable domain in full, completed from reference TRBV14 and TRBJ2-5, reads EAGVTQFPSHSVIEKGQTVTLRCDPISGHDNLYWYRRVMGKEIKFLLHFVKESKQDESGMPNNRFLAERTGGTYSTLKVQPAELEDSGVYFCASNPTGGETQYFGPGTRLLVL.

The rearrangement joins TRBV5-4 to TRBJ1-2; 8 nucleotides line up with TRBD1. V dropped 1 base and J dropped 5; count of bases not matched to a gene: 7. CDR1 is SGHNT, CDR2 YYREEE, per germline (reference sequence). The CDR3 is 15 amino acids. This chain's CDR3 is CASSLQGASTYGYTF. The CDR3 nucleotides are TGTGCCAGCAGCTTGCAGGGGGCCTCAACTTATGGCTACACCTTC.

The chain links TRBV23-1 to TRBJ2-3; perhaps TRBD1 as D (7 bases). TRBV23-1 falls under the ORF class, with uncertain function. The ends were cut back, 4 bases at V and 1 base at J, with 12 bases in the middle. This CDR3 spans 15 amino acids. The CDR3 bases are TGCGCCAGCAGTCGGGGGGACAGCCGCACAGATACGCAGTATTTT. It codes for CASSRGDSRTDTQYF.

The chain is built from TRBV27 and TRBJ1-2; possibly TRBD1 for D (6 bases). Trimming shortened V by 0 bases and J by 3 bases, and 8 bases separated the two germline ends. Germline CDR1 is MNHEY and CDR2 is SMNVEV (reference sequence). The CDR3 extends over 14 amino acids. CDR3: CASSLSTGHYGYTF. In nucleotides, the CDR3 is TGTGCCAGCAGTTTATCGACAGGACACTATGGCTACACCTTC.

This sequence joins TRBV12-3 or TRBV12-4 and TRBJ2-3; no clear D gene. V dropped 6 bases and J dropped 3 bases, with 4 bases sitting between them. CDR3 length equals 11 residues. CDR3 amino acids: CASSETDTQYF. CDR3 DNA sequence: TGTGCCAGCAGCGAGACAGATACGCAGTATTTT.

The V call is TRBV6-5, the J call TRBJ1-2; D call uncertain. Germline-derived CDR1 and CDR2 are MNHEY and SVGAGI. This CDR3 contains 14 residues. V lost 4 bases and J lost 5, with 14 bases in between. The CDR3 reads CASSSRAGFYGYTF. The CDR3 DNA sequence: TGTGCCAGCAGTTCGAGGGCCGGTTTTTATGGCTACACCTTC.

In this sample, this clone turned up a few times. CDR3 sequence reads: CASSLEQGVLNYGYTF. CDR3 nucleotide sequence: TGTGCCAGCAGCTTAGAACAGGGCGTATTAAACTATGGCTACACCTTC. The J gene is TRBJ1-2, the V gene TRBV7-8, with D maybe TRBD1 (6 bases). Germline assignment: CDR1 SGHVS and CDR2 FQNEAQ. The CDR3 extends over 16 amino acids. The V end lost 1 base, the J end lost 2 bases, and 14 bases lay between the germline ends. Filled out from reference TRBV7-8 and TRBJ1-2, the complete variable domain reads GAGVSQSPRYKVAKRGQDVALRCDPISGHVSLFWYQQALGQGPEFLTYFQNEAQLDKSGLPSDRFFAERPEGSVSTLKIQRTQQEDSAVYLCASSLEQGVLNYGYTFGSGTRLTVV.

This sequence joins TRBV6-2 or TRBV6-3 and TRBJ2-3, with a weak D call TRBD2 (5 bases). Germline V lookup: CDR1 MNHEY, CDR2 SVGEGT. The CDR3 is made up of 15 amino acids. The ends were cut back, 0 bases at V and 3 bases at J, with 10 bases in the middle. CDR3 bases: TGTGCCAGCAGTTACTCGGCGGGCGGTACAGATACGCAGTATTTT. Protein product: CASSYSAGGTDTQYF.

This chain joins TRBV30 and TRBJ2-7; TRBD2 agrees at 9 bases. Germline CDR1 reads GTSNPN; CDR2 reads SVGIG (reference sequence). With 3 bases clipped from V and 3 bases from J, the junction kept 6 bases outside the gene matches. The CDR3 extends over 14 amino acids. CDR3 residues: CAWSPTAGGYEQYF. In DNA, the CDR3 is TGTGCCTGGAGCCCAACAGCGGGGGGCTACGAGCAGTACTTC.

The chain links TRBV19 to TRBJ2-7; D is perhaps TRBD1 (6 bases). V lost 6 bases to trimming and J lost 0 bases, with 9 bases between them. The CDR3 contains 13 residues. In germline, CDR1 is LNHDA, CDR2 SQIVND (reference sequence). CDR3 DNA: TGTGCCAGTAGAGGACAGCTCTCCTACGAGCAGTACTTC. Its translation is CASRGQLSYEQYF. The whole variable domain, remainder taken from reference TRBV19 and TRBJ2-7, is DGGITQSPKYLFRKEGQNVTLSCEQNLNHDAMYWYRQDPGQGLRLIYYSQIVNDFQKGDIAEGYSVSREKKESFPLTVTSAQKNPTAFYLCASRGQLSYEQYFGPGTRLTVT.

The genes are TRBV19 and TRBJ1-2; a possible D gene is TRBD1 (6 bases). Germline CDR1 is LNHDA and CDR2 is SQIVND (reference sequence). V dropped 10 bases and J dropped 2 bases, with 11 bases sitting between them. This CDR3 has 12 residues. CDR3 DNA: TGTGCCACTGTAAGGGGGAACTATGGCTACACCTTC. Residues: CATVRGNYGYTF.